This T cell receptor (beta chain) was captured by sequencing in a study of control samples from healthy donors and cancer patients. The assay was immunoSEQ multiplex PCR, and TCRdb's table has in-frame clones only and misses some. The sample has more than 95,000 clones; approximately 92% are singletons. The CDR3 is 14 amino acids. Germline CDR1 is GTSNPN and CDR2 is SVGIG (reference sequence). Trimming took 8 bases from V and 3 from J, leaving 19 bases between them. The clonotype was recovered from a man aged 80 or over with head and neck cancer. The V gene is TRBV30, the J gene TRBJ1-1; D gene ambiguous. The sample taken for sequencing was PBMCs. The chain's CDR3 is CAGGSDTPDTEAFF. The CDR3 DNA reads as TGTGCCGGAGGGTCGGATACCCCTGACACTGAAGCTTTCTTT.